This is a list of T cell receptor beta chains from one sample in a study of cytomegalovirus exposure and HLA in healthy donors. Using immunoSEQ multiplex PCR, the repertoire was profiled, and TCRdb retains in-frame clones only, with some absent. Here the sample spans about 140,000 clones, more than 70% being singletons. The sequenced sample consisted of PBMCs. Receptors originate from a middle-aged man in good health and CMV-seronegative. Each CDR3 is given with its conserved first and last residue. A D gene is named only where the DNA matches it firmly.

j_gene,d_gene,v_gene,CDR3aa,CDR3nt
TRBJ2-5,-,TRBV4-2,CASSQDYGQKETQYF,TGTGCCAGCAGCCAAGATTACGGACAAAAAGAGACCCAGTACTTC
TRBJ1-3,-,TRBV25-1,CASTETAGNTIYF,TGTGCCAGCACCGAGACTGCTGGAAACACCATATATTTT
TRBJ1-2,TRBD1,TRBV2,CASRGTGDRGYTF,TGTGCCAGCAGGGGGACAGGGGATAGAGGCTACACCTTC
TRBJ1-2,-,TRBV5-1,CASSLGGGDGYTF,TGCGCCAGCAGCTTGGGGGGAGGAGATGGCTACACCTTC
TRBJ2-3,-,TRBV6-1,CASSETFGGISTDTQYF,TGTGCCAGCAGTGAAACTTTCGGGGGAATTAGCACAGATACGCAGTATTTT
TRBJ1-1,TRBD1,TRBV5-1,CASSGTGDEAFF,TGCGCCAGCAGCGGGACAGGGGATGAAGCTTTCTTT
TRBJ2-5,-,TRBV6-5,CASRKPGQETQYF,TGTGCCAGCAGAAAGCCAGGCCAAGAGACCCAGTACTTC
TRBJ1-2,-,TRBV5-1,CASSSSMGASYGYTF,TGCGCCAGCAGCTCTTCAATGGGGGCGAGCTATGGCTACACCTTC
TRBJ1-1,-,TRBV4-2,CASSQGGSNTEAFF,TGTGCCAGCAGCCAAGGTGGGAGTAACACTGAAGCTTTCTTT
TRBJ2-1,TRBD2,TRBV7-9,CASSSLRFSGGSYNEQFF,TGTGCCAGCAGCTCTCTGAGGTTCAGCGGGGGCTCCTACAATGAGCAGTTCTTC
TRBJ2-7,-,TRBV2,CASSDGPGLGSYEQYF,TGTGCCAGCAGTGACGGCCCAGGTCTTGGGTCCTACGAGCAGTACTTC
TRBJ2-7,TRBD1,TRBV6-5,CASSIGTGSHDEQYF,TGTGCCAGCAGTATAGGGACAGGGTCTCACGACGAGCAGTACTTC
TRBJ2-1,-,TRBV6-1,CASSENRLYNEQFF,TGTGCCAGCAGTGAGAACAGGCTCTACAATGAGCAGTTCTTC
TRBJ1-3,TRBD1,TRBV6-5,CASNKDRISGNTIYF,TGTGCCAGCAACAAGGACAGGATCTCTGGAAACACCATATATTTT
TRBJ2-7,-,TRBV2,CASSVARSSYEQYF,TGTGCCAGCAGTGTTGCGCGGAGCTCCTACGAGCAGTACTTC
TRBJ2-1,-,TRBV5-1,CASTSTLSVNEQFF,TGCGCCAGCACTTCCACCCTCTCGGTCAATGAGCAGTTCTTC
TRBJ2-2,TRBD2,TRBV7-2,CASSLGLAGGGTGELFF,TGTGCCAGCAGCTTAGGGTTGGCGGGAGGGGGCACCGGGGAGCTGTTTTTT
TRBJ2-3,TRBD2,TRBV5-1,CASSLFGGGTDTQYF,TGCGCCAGCAGCTTATTTGGGGGGGGAACAGATACGCAGTATTTT
TRBJ2-1,TRBD2,TRBV6-5,CASWGSGRNEQFF,TGTGCCAGCTGGGGGAGCGGGAGAAATGAGCAGTTCTTC
TRBJ1-2,-,TRBV5-4,CASSLFSGGKEGYTF,TGTGCCAGCAGCTTGTTTTCGGGGGGAAAGGAAGGCTACACCTTC
TRBJ2-3,TRBD2,TRBV7-3,CASSPSGGALDTQYF,TGTGCCAGCAGCCCGTCGGGGGGGGCTTTAGATACGCAGTATTTT
TRBJ2-2,TRBD2,TRBV5-1,CASWGGSRTGELFF,TGCGCCAGCTGGGGGGGGTCGAGGACCGGGGAGCTGTTTTTT
TRBJ1-2,-,TRBV6-1,CASSEGGTRSSYGYTF,TGTGCCAGCAGTGAAGGAGGGACACGATCTTCCTATGGCTACACCTTC
TRBJ1-5,-,TRBV4-2,CASSPRTVNQPQHF,TGTGCCAGCAGCCCTCGGACAGTCAATCAGCCCCAGCATTTT
TRBJ2-7,-,TRBV5-8,CASSYRGGRNSYEQYF,TGTGCCAGCAGTTACCGCGGAGGGAGAAATTCCTACGAGCAGTACTTC
TRBJ1-6,TRBD1,TRBV27,CASLPRAGGGSNSPLHF,TGTGCCAGCCTCCCCCGAGCAGGGGGCGGAAGCAATTCACCCCTCCACTTT
TRBJ2-7,-,TRBV19,CASSMGTPVYEQYF,TGTGCCAGTAGTATGGGGACACCTGTTTACGAGCAGTACTTC
TRBJ2-5,TRBD1,TRBV4-2,CASSQAGTGRETQYF,TGTGCCAGCAGCCAAGCCGGGACAGGCCGAGAGACCCAGTACTTC
TRBJ2-5,-,TRBV7-2,CASSRTPLGRGEGETQYF,TGTGCCAGCAGCCGGACCCCCCTTGGCAGGGGCGAGGGAGAGACCCAGTACTTC